The entry below gives a single T cell receptor beta chain sequence along with its context. The antigen is not known. Other DNA sequences in this specimen translate into the identical CDR3. The CDR3 sequence is 13 residues long. V was cut by 0 bases and J by 0 bases, with 2 bases left in between. The V gene's germline CDR1 is SGDLS and CDR2 YYNGEE. The record originates from a study of shared clonotypes between healthy human individuals. Overall study results and limits: Generation probabilities were higher for clonotypes shared across all four sorted-subset donors than for unshared ones.

Assay runs were performed at deep level. Profiling relied on immunoSEQ multiplex PCR, and the TCRdb table lists in-frame clones only, not all of them. In the table there are about 2 million clones, about 95% of which are singletons. The naive CD8 fraction comprised CD45RO-negative cells positively selected for CCR7 and excluded terminally differentiated effector memory CD45RA+ cells. Sequenced: naive CD8+ T cells sorted from blood. The sequence derives from a man aged 18 to 29 in good health. This chain uses TRBV9 with TRBJ2-3; no firm D call. The CDR3 here is CASSVASTDTQYF. CDR3 DNA sequence: TGTGCCAGCAGCGTAGCCAGCACAGATACGCAGTATTTT. The full variable domain, completed using reference TRBV9 and TRBJ2-3, is DSGVTQTPKHLITATGQRVTLRCSPRSGDLSVYWYQQSLDQGLQFLIQYYNGEERAKGNILERFSAQQFPDLHSELNLSSLELGDSALYFCASSVASTDTQYFGPGTRLTVL.